The 27 T cell receptor beta chains given below trace back to one sample, sequenced in a study of OX40 agonist ivuxolimab in advanced cancers. The data were produced by immunoSEQ multiplex PCR, yet TCRdb's version contains in-frame clones alone and is incomplete. There are around 78,000 clones in the sample; around nine tenths occur only once, and less than 0.25% lies in the top ten. This material consisted of CD4+ or CD8+ T cells sorted from blood, taken in a trial of the OX40 agonist ivuxolimab. Receptors originate from an adult with an advanced solid tumor such as melanoma, head and neck, liver or kidney cancer.

The V gene is TRBV20-1, the J gene TRBJ1-1; D is unclear. V dropped 5 bases and J dropped 0 bases, with 4 bases sitting between them. This CDR3 is 11 amino acids long. The V gene's germline CDR1 is DFQATT and CDR2 SNEGSKA (reference sequence). CDR3 nucleotide sequence: TGCAGTGCTGAAATGAACACTGAAGCTTTCTTT. Encoded protein: CSAEMNTEAFF.

V usage is TRBV6-5 and J usage is TRBJ2-7, with TRBD1 identical over 10 bases. The junction had 10 bases not matched to a gene; V was cut back by 7 bases and J by 7 bases. The germline V gene has CDR1 MNHEY and CDR2 SVGAGI. This CDR3 is 14 amino acids long. CDR3 nucleotide sequence: TGTGCCAGCAACAGAGGACAGGGGGAACGGGAGCAGTACTTC. Translating gives CASNRGQGEREQYF.

The table lists this clone with a count of one. The rearrangement joins TRBV2 to TRBJ1-2, with TRBD1 as a possible D gene (5 bases). The germline V gene has CDR1 SNHLY and CDR2 FYNNEI. The CDR3 contains 13 residues. Trimming shortened V by 4 bases and J by 5 bases, and 11 bases separated the two germline ends. In DNA, the CDR3 is TGTGCCAGCAGTGCCCGGGGGGTGTATGGCTACACCTTC. Protein: CASSARGVYGYTF.

This clone occurred once. The chain is built from TRBV5-5 and TRBJ2-3; D might be TRBD2 (5 bases). The CDR3 length is 17 residues. Germline CDR1 is SGHKS and CDR2 is YYEKEE (reference sequence). Between the trimmed V and J ends, which lost 0 bases and 2 bases, there was a span of 16 bases. The CDR3 nucleotides read TGTGCCAGCAGCTTGGAGAGGGAGTCGCTCCACACAGATACGCAGTATTTT. Its translation: CASSLERESLHTDTQYF.

This CDR3 reads CASGLSNAVDKVYDGDTQYF. The CDR3, as DNA: TGTGCTAGTGGTTTGTCCAACGCTGTTGATAAGGTTTACGACGGAGATACGCAGTATTTT. V usage is TRBV12-5 and J usage is TRBJ2-3; D unresolved. The CDR3 spans 20 residues. V dropped 2 bases and J dropped 5 bases, with 29 bases sitting between them. From germline, CDR1 is LGHNT and CDR2 FRNRAP.

The gene calls are TRBV4-2 and TRBJ1-3; tentatively, D is TRBD1 (5 bases). Trimming took off 1 base at V and 2 bases at J, with 6 bases between the two ends. Germline values: CDR1 LGHNA, CDR2 YNFKEQ. CDR3 length equals 14 residues. CDR3 coding DNA: TGTGCCAGCAGCCAAGGGACAACTGGAAACACCATATATTTT. This translates into CASSQGTTGNTIYF.

With regard to this clone: A junction end diverges from the germline sequence, so it may reflect a read error. The genes are TRBV18 and TRBJ1-1, with a weak D call TRBD1 (5 bases). The CDR3 consists of 17 residues. The germline gives CDR1 KGHSH, CDR2 LQKENI. The CDR3 sequence: CAGSPPSLGTMNTEAFF. CDR3 sequence (DNA): TGTGCCGGCTCACCGCCGTCATTGGGGACCATGAACACTGAAGCTTTCTTT.

DNA of the CDR3: TGTGCCAGCAGTTTAAGGATCACTTACCTCGTACAGGATTCGAATGGCTACACCTTC. Translation gives CASSLRITYLVQDSNGYTF. This chain connects TRBV28 to TRBJ1-2; possibly TRBD1 for D (5 bases). Germline CDR1 reads MDHEN; CDR2 reads SYDVKM. CDR3 size: 19 residues. V was clipped by 2 bases and J by 6 bases, with 28 bases between them.

The rearrangement joins TRBV15 to TRBJ1-2; D remains ambiguous. CDR1 and CDR2 from the germline V gene are LNHNV and YYDKDF (reference sequence). V lost 1 base, J lost 9 bases, and 30 bases lay in between. CDR3 length equals 19 residues. The CDR3 sequence: CATSRASGGGSLRQNSYTF. CDR3 sequence (DNA): TGTGCCACCAGCAGAGCGTCCGGTGGTGGGTCGTTACGCCAGAATAGCTACACCTTC.

The rearrangement links TRBV5-4 to TRBJ1-1; 8 nucleotides line up with TRBD1. CDR1 is SGHNT and CDR2 is YYREEE in the germline V gene (reference sequence). CDR3 length: 16 residues. Trimming cost V 0 bases and J 7 bases; bases outside gene matches: 11. The CDR3 bases are TGTGCCAGCAGCTTGGCCGGGACAGGCCCCCCGGATGAAGCTTTCTTT. Translated, it gives CASSLAGTGPPDEAFF.

CDR3 nucleotide sequence: TGCGCCAGCAGCCCCGGGGTGGGTCAGTCTACAGATACGCAGTATTTT. Translation gives CASSPGVGQSTDTQYF. This rearrangement joins TRBV5-1 to TRBJ2-3, with D possibly being TRBD2 (5 bases). V was trimmed by 4 bases and J by 3 bases, leaving 18 bases between them. The CDR3 consists of 16 residues. Germline lookup yields CDR1 SGHRS and CDR2 YFSETQ.

The chain couples TRBV5-1 to TRBJ1-1; a possible D gene is TRBD1 (6 bases). The CDR3 sequence is 15 residues long. V lost 0 bases and J lost 1, with 10 bases in between. Germline V CDR1 and CDR2: SGHRS, YFSETQ. This CDR3 reads CASSLASGANTEAFF. CDR3 in DNA: TGCGCCAGCAGCTTGGCGTCAGGGGCGAACACTGAAGCTTTCTTT. The entire variable domain, with the rest obtained from reference TRBV5-1 and TRBJ1-1, is as follows: KAGVTQTPRYLIKTRGQQVTLSCSPISGHRSVSWYQQTPGQGLQFLFEYFSETQRNKGNFPGRFSGRQFSNSRSEMNVSTLELGDSALYLCASSLASGANTEAFFGQGTRLTVV.

The chain carries TRBV5-1 and TRBJ1-1; perhaps TRBD1 as D (6 bases). Trimming pared 5 bases from V and 0 bases from J, leaving 14 bases between. Germline CDR1 SGHRS, CDR2 YFSETQ. The CDR3 contains 15 residues. This CDR3 is CASRGIGQMNTEAFF. The CDR3 region has the DNA TGCGCCAGCAGAGGTATCGGACAGATGAACACTGAAGCTTTCTTT.

This chain links TRBV4-1 with TRBJ1-2; D might be TRBD1 (5 bases). V dropped 1 base and J dropped 6 bases, with 15 bases sitting between them. The CDR3 is 15 residues long. Germline CDR1 is MGHRA and CDR2 is YSYEKL. CDR3 DNA sequence: TGCGCCAGCAGCCAAGGATCCGGGGGGGTGCATGGCTACACCTTC. This encodes CASSQGSGGVHGYTF.

This clone was seen a single time. The chain recombines TRBV4-1 with TRBJ1-1, with D possibly being TRBD1 (6 bases). The V and J ends lost 5 bases and 0 bases respectively, with 10 bases between them. This CDR3 comprises 14 residues. Looked up from germline, CDR1 is MGHRA and CDR2 is YSYEKL. The CDR3 coding sequence is TGCGCCAGCAGCGGACAGACCATGAACACTGAAGCTTTCTTT. This encodes CASSGQTMNTEAFF.

The CDR3 DNA reads as TGTGCCAGCAGTCAGGGAAACACCATATATTTT. Its protein product is CASSQGNTIYF. V gene TRBV13 combines with J gene TRBJ1-3, with no clear D. Trimming stripped 6 bases from V and 4 bases from J, with 4 bases between. The CDR3 covers 11 residues. Germline values: CDR1 PRHDT, CDR2 FYEKMQ (reference sequence).

This rearrangement joins TRBV7-6 to TRBJ2-1; D ambiguous. V was clipped by 2 bases and J by 6 bases, with 14 bases between them. Germline V gives CDR1 SGHVS, CDR2 FNYEAQ. The CDR3 covers 15 residues. The CDR3 protein is CASSLMDLVTNEQFF. In DNA, the CDR3 is TGTGCCAGCAGCTTAATGGACCTAGTCACCAATGAGCAGTTCTTC.

The rearrangement links TRBV11-2 to TRBJ2-3; the D gene is possibly TRBD2 (5 bases). The CDR3 extends over 14 amino acids. V lost 1 base and J lost 2, with 7 bases in between. CDR1 SGHAT and CDR2 FQNNGV come from the germline V gene. For the CDR3, the DNA is TGTGCCAGCAGCTTAGCGGGAAACACAGATACGCAGTATTTT. Translation gives CASSLAGNTDTQYF.

The chain links TRBV28 to TRBJ2-7; D is uncertain. The CDR3 has 14 residues. V lost 4 bases and J 1 base, leaving 11 bases between the germline ends. Germline CDR1 reads MDHEN; CDR2 reads SYDVKM. This CDR3 reads CASSSLAGSYEQYF. The DNA for the CDR3 is TGTGCCAGCAGTTCTTTAGCCGGGTCCTACGAGCAGTACTTC.

CDR3 loop: CASSVFGGDTEAFF. The CDR3 bases are TGTGCCAGCAGCGTATTCGGGGGTGATACTGAAGCTTTCTTT. The chain carries TRBV9 and TRBJ1-1; maybe TRBD1 (5 bases). The germline V gene has CDR1 SGDLS and CDR2 YYNGEE. The V end was cut by 1 base, the J end by 5 bases, with 12 bases between. CDR3 size: 14 residues.

In this sample, this clone turned up a few times. The J gene is TRBJ2-3, the V gene TRBV4-1, with TRBD2 matching 10 bases. Trimming took 6 bases from V and 2 from J; bases not matched to a gene: 5. CDR1 is MGHRA, CDR2 YSYEKL, per germline. This CDR3 contains 15 residues. CDR3 DNA sequence: TGCGCCAGCAGGCCAGCGGGAGGGGTCACAGATACGCAGTATTTT. The encoded protein is CASRPAGGVTDTQYF.

The CDR3 reads CASSSRGSGNYEQYF. CDR3 nucleotides: TGTGCCAGCAGTTCCCGGGGTAGCGGGAACTACGAGCAGTACTTC. This chain connects TRBV28 to TRBJ2-7; 8 bases align to TRBD2. The germline CDR1 and CDR2 sequences are MDHEN and SYDVKM. V trimming: 4 bases; J trimming: 3 bases; junction bases outside the gene matches: 8. The CDR3 sequence is 15 residues long.

V gene TRBV29-1 combines with J gene TRBJ2-1; TRBD2 aligns across 7 bases. This CDR3 region has 15 residues. Germline trimming cut 6 bases from V and 4 bases from J; bases unmatched to any gene: 12. Germline CDR1 and CDR2: SQVTM and ANQGSEA. The CDR3 is CSVPFFGGGYNEQFF. CDR3 coding DNA: TGCAGCGTCCCCTTTTTCGGCGGGGGATACAATGAGCAGTTCTTC.

This clone was found a few times. The chain employs TRBV5-5 and TRBJ2-3; D unresolved. CDR1 SGHKS and CDR2 YYEKEE come from the germline V gene (reference sequence). The CDR3 has 13 residues. V was cut by 4 bases and J by 3 bases, with 9 bases left in between. CDR3 amino acids: CASSMPRTDTQYF. CDR3 nucleotide sequence: TGTGCCAGCAGCATGCCTAGAACAGATACGCAGTATTTT.

The genes are TRBV7-2 and TRBJ1-5; no clear D. Trimming took off 1 base at V and 0 bases at J, with 13 bases between the two ends. Per the germline V gene, CDR1 is SGHTA and CDR2 is FQGNSA. This CDR3 has 17 residues. CDR3 region: CASSLGYEAYSNQPQHF. CDR3 DNA: TGTGCCAGCAGCTTAGGGTATGAGGCTTATAGCAATCAGCCCCAGCATTTT.

V usage is TRBV6-5 and J usage is TRBJ1-1, with D possibly matching TRBD1 (5 bases). Trimming left V 2 bases short and J 11 bases short, with 21 bases between. This CDR3 is built from 15 residues. From germline, CDR1 is MNHEY and CDR2 SVGAGI. The CDR3 here is CASSYGRQPPPRAFF. The CDR3 DNA reads as TGTGCCAGCAGTTACGGGAGACAGCCGCCTCCAAGGGCTTTCTTT.

The chain recombines TRBV28 with TRBJ2-7; TRBD2 is a possible D gene (6 bases). V lost 5 bases to trimming and J lost 2 bases, with 13 bases between them. There are 14 residues in the CDR3. Germline V gives CDR1 MDHEN, CDR2 SYDVKM. This CDR3 is CASSRRGYTYEQYF. The DNA for the CDR3 is TGTGCCAGCAGTCGGCGGGGCTATACCTACGAGCAGTACTTC.